The clone carrying this TCR beta chain has just a few counts. Its specificity is unknown. V dropped 4 bases and J dropped 8; count of bases not matched to a gene: 6. Germline CDR1 MNHEY, CDR2 SVGAGI. There are 13 residues in the CDR3. The entry originates in a study of T-cell reconstitution after alpha-beta-depleted transplantation in children. Whole-study findings and limits: Alpha-beta T cells about two months after transplant reportedly derived from several hundred expanded graft clones. When one year had passed after transplant, most T-cell counts and diversity came from newly produced T cells. Surviving recipient cells, namely T cells and thymic progenitors, were the source of high day-60 TCRbeta diversity in some patients.

Researchers prepared the TCRbeta library using unique molecular identifiers, the study reports. MiXCR, applied by TCRdb to the PCR reads, yields one record per CDR3 protein. The sample has 250,000 to 300,000 distinct CDR3 sequences, about 9.5% seen once; the top ten hold less than 8%. This TCR derives from a boy under two years old with acute myeloid leukemia, due to receive a stem cell transplant. This chain joins TRBV6-5 and TRBJ1-2; 8 bases map to TRBD1. The starting material was PBMCs, obtained before TCRalphabeta/CD19-depleted stem cell transplant. The CDR3 nucleotides are TGTGCCAGCAGTTCCAGGGGGCGAGACGGCTACACCTTC. It is translated as CASSSRGRDGYTF.